Listed here are 27 T cell receptor beta chains from one sample, sequenced in a study of T cells in Graves' hyperthyroidism and ophthalmopathy. Amplification of TCR beta CDR3 regions was performed using RNA transcripts as template. The primer set for the first-round RT-PCR of the TCR CDR3 was HTBI. TCRdb ran MiXCR on the multiplex PCR reads and lists one entry per CDR3 protein. The sample yields about 300,000 distinct CDR3 sequences, approximately 18% seen once. The material sequenced was blood. The receptor source for this set is a man aged 50 or older with Graves' ophthalmopathy.

The chain employs TRBV7-2 and TRBJ1-4, with D possibly being TRBD1 (5 bases). Germline V gives CDR1 SGHTA, CDR2 FQGNSA. Trimming stripped 1 base from V and 4 bases from J, with 10 bases between. The CDR3 is 15 amino acids. The chain's CDR3 is CASSLVFGGNEKLFF. The DNA of the CDR3 is TGTGCCAGCAGCTTAGTGTTCGGGGGTAATGAAAAACTGTTTTTT.

This clonotype was picked up a small number of times. This chain joins TRBV7-2 and TRBJ2-5; D gene unclear. This CDR3 region has 14 residues. V was clipped by 1 base and J by 2 bases, with 8 bases between them. Germline V lookup: CDR1 SGHTA, CDR2 FQGNSA. The CDR3 region has the DNA TGTGCCAGCAGCTTAGGCCTGAGACAAGAGACCCAGTACTTC. It is translated as CASSLGLRQETQYF.

This clonotype was detected many times. The CDR3 region is CASRLRLAGVYEQYF. The CDR3 DNA reads TGTGCCAGCAGGTTAAGACTAGCGGGTGTTTACGAGCAGTACTTC. The chain has TRBV11-2 and TRBJ2-7; 10 nucleotides agree with TRBD2. The CDR3 extends over 15 amino acids. The V segment lost 6 bases and the J segment 4 bases; nucleotides outside the gene matches: 9. Germline CDR1 reads SGHAT; CDR2 reads FQNNGV.

The chain is built from TRBV28 and TRBJ2-5; TRBD2 matches at 8 bases. The CDR3 consists of 15 residues. Germline-derived CDR1 and CDR2 are MDHEN and SYDVKM. J gave up 4 bases and V 6 bases, and 10 bases lay outside the gene matches. The chain's CDR3 is CASSPGGPVGETQYF. As DNA, the CDR3 is TGTGCCAGCAGCCCGGGAGGGCCCGTTGGAGAGACCCAGTACTTC.

The sample holds many counts of this clonotype. The V call is TRBV5-1, the J call TRBJ2-3, with D perhaps matching TRBD2 (6 bases). Germline V lookup: CDR1 SGHRS, CDR2 YFSETQ. Between the trimmed V and J ends, which lost 3 bases and 2 bases, there was a span of 13 bases. The CDR3 loop spans 15 amino acids. CDR3 bases: TGCGCCAGCAGCTCTCGCGGGGTACCCACAGATACGCAGTATTTT. This codes for CASSSRGVPTDTQYF.

The CDR3 sequence is CASSTSGRGAGKLFF. CDR3 DNA: TGTGCCAGCAGTACCTCAGGGAGGGGGGCAGGAAAACTGTTTTTT. This rearrangement joins TRBV28 to TRBJ1-4; possible D gene TRBD1, 6 bases. The ends were cut back, 5 bases at V and 10 bases at J, with 20 bases in the middle. The CDR3 covers 15 residues. CDR1 MDHEN and CDR2 SYDVKM come from the germline V gene.

This clonotype was picked up many times. The chain joins TRBV27 to TRBJ1-1; D is perhaps TRBD1 (5 bases). Germline V CDR1 and CDR2: MNHEY, SMNVEV (reference sequence). Trimming took 2 bases from V and 3 from J, leaving 22 bases between them. This CDR3 has 18 residues. CDR3 protein: CASSLPKRQGISDTEAFF. In DNA, the CDR3 is TGTGCCAGCAGTTTACCCAAAAGGCAGGGTATCTCAGACACTGAAGCTTTCTTT.

This clonotype appeared a few times. As DNA, the CDR3 is TGCAGTGCTAGCGGCGGGGGGAAGGTCGTCAATGAGCAGTTCTTC. It specifies CSASGGGKVVNEQFF. The V and J genes are TRBV20-1 and TRBJ2-1; 8 nucleotides agree with TRBD2. The junction had 10 bases not matched to a gene; V was cut back by 3 bases and J by 6 bases. The CDR3 runs 15 residues. Per the germline V gene, CDR1 is DFQATT and CDR2 is SNEGSKA (reference sequence).

This clonotype was observed a few times. The V and J genes are TRBV7-6 and TRBJ2-1; 11 bases align to TRBD2. The trim removed 4 bases at V and 5 bases at J, leaving 7 bases unmatched. The germline CDR1 and CDR2 sequences are SGHVS and FNYEAQ. This CDR3 has 16 residues. The CDR3 protein is CASSSSSGRTNNEQFF. Written as DNA, the CDR3 is TGTGCCAGCAGCTCCTCTAGCGGGAGGACCAACAATGAGCAGTTCTTC.

The rearrangement joins TRBV3-1 to TRBJ2-7; a weak D match, TRBD1 (6 bases). The V end was cut by 3 bases, the J end by 6 bases, with 15 bases between. This CDR3 comprises 14 residues. The V gene's germline CDR1 is LGHDT and CDR2 YNNKEL (reference sequence). The CDR3 reads CASSHATTGSEQYF. In DNA, the CDR3 is TGTGCCAGCAGCCACGCCACGACAGGATCCGAGCAGTACTTC.

The chain has TRBV30 and TRBJ1-4; D perhaps matches TRBD1 (6 bases). V lost 1 base and J lost 6, with 18 bases in between. CDR1 and CDR2 from the germline V gene are GTSNPN and SVGIG (reference sequence). CDR3 size: 16 residues. Here the CDR3 DNA reads TGTGCCTGGAGTGATGCTGCTCCAGGGGTTCATGAAAAACTGTTTTTT. It yields the protein CAWSDAAPGVHEKLFF.

This chain uses TRBV11-2 with TRBJ2-3; 9 bases fit TRBD2. V gave up 5 bases and J gave up 4 bases; unmatched junction bases: 7. The CDR3 covers 15 residues. Looked up from germline, CDR1 is SGHAT and CDR2 is FQNNGV. The CDR3 here is CASSASGKGPDTQYF. DNA of the CDR3: TGTGCCAGCAGCGCTAGCGGGAAAGGGCCAGATACGCAGTATTTT.

V usage is TRBV24-1 and J usage is TRBJ2-3, with D tentatively TRBD1 (5 bases). CDR3 length: 15 amino acids. Germline-derived CDR1 and CDR2 are KGHDR and SFDVKD. Trimming left V 3 bases short and J 0 bases short, with 9 bases between. CDR3 loop: CATSDPTASTDTQYF. The CDR3 bases are TGTGCCACCAGTGATCCGACAGCTAGCACAGATACGCAGTATTTT.

This clonotype is labeled medium-sized. The V and J genes are TRBV9 and TRBJ2-1; D gene unclear. V was clipped by 0 bases and J by 3 bases, with 7 bases between them. Germline V gives CDR1 SGDLS, CDR2 YYNGEE. The CDR3 consists of 14 residues. The CDR3 here is CASSVVDFYNEQFF. The DNA of the CDR3 is TGTGCCAGCAGCGTAGTAGACTTCTACAATGAGCAGTTCTTC.

This clonotype was detected many times. The chain couples TRBV7-2 to TRBJ1-1, with D unresolved. CDR1 SGHTA and CDR2 FQGNSA come from the germline V gene. CDR3 length equals 13 residues. With 5 bases removed from V and 8 bases from J, the gap between germline ends came to 15 bases. CDR3 in DNA: TGTGCCAGCAGCCAGCAGGTGACCTTAGAAGCTTTCTTT. As protein: CASSQQVTLEAFF.

The chain's CDR3 is CASSLDDTLYGYTF. CDR3 nucleotides: TGTGCCAGCAGCTTGGACGACACCTTATATGGCTACACCTTC. V gene TRBV7-2 combines with J gene TRBJ1-2; no clear D gene. The germline gives CDR1 SGHTA, CDR2 FQGNSA. The V gene lost 3 bases and the J gene lost 5 bases, with 13 bases spanning the gap. CDR3 length: 14 amino acids.

The CDR3 is CSARTGGAGYNEQFF. DNA for the CDR3: TGCAGTGCTCGCACGGGCGGGGCGGGCTACAATGAGCAGTTCTTC. The gene calls are TRBV20-1 and TRBJ2-1; tentatively, D is TRBD2 (6 bases). Trimming pared 5 bases from V and 3 bases from J, leaving 17 bases between. The CDR3 is 15 amino acids. Germline loops: CDR1 DFQATT, CDR2 SNEGSKA (reference sequence).

This clonotype was seen many times. V usage is TRBV20-1 and J usage is TRBJ2-2; a possible D gene is TRBD2 (5 bases). Trimming shortened V by 3 bases and J by 1 base, and 9 bases separated the two germline ends. This CDR3 has 14 residues. Germline V gene data show CDR1 as DFQATT and CDR2 as SNEGSKA (reference sequence). Written as DNA, the CDR3 is TGCAGTGCTAGGAGCAGCGGGAACACCGGGGAGCTGTTTTTT. This sequence encodes CSARSSGNTGELFF.

In this sample, this clonotype turned up many times. The DNA for the CDR3 is TGTGCCAGCAGTCAAGTCACTGAAGCTTTCTTT. Protein sequence: CASSQVTEAFF. This sequence joins TRBV12-3 or TRBV12-4 and TRBJ1-1; D is unresolved. This CDR3 has 11 amino acids. V lost 5 bases, J lost 4 bases, and 5 bases lay in between.

This rearrangement joins TRBV9 to TRBJ2-7, with TRBD2 matching 7 bases. CDR1 is SGDLS and CDR2 is YYNGEE in the germline V gene. The CDR3 consists of 12 residues. With 3 bases clipped from V and 9 bases from J, the junction kept 6 bases outside the gene matches. CDR3 protein: CASSGQWGGQYF. The CDR3 coding sequence is TGTGCCAGCAGCGGACAGTGGGGGGGGCAGTACTTC.

In this sample, this clonotype turned up once. The CDR3 sequence: CASSVSGSNTEAFF. The DNA for the CDR3 is TGTGCCAGCAGTGTGTCAGGTTCGAACACTGAAGCTTTCTTT. The V call is TRBV12-3 or TRBV12-4, the J call TRBJ1-1; D is ambiguous. V was shortened by 5 bases and J by 1 base, with 11 bases between the two germline ends. There are 14 residues in the CDR3.

This clonotype was found a few times. The V call is TRBV11-2, the J call TRBJ2-1; 15 positions match TRBD2. CDR1 and CDR2 from the germline V gene are SGHAT and FQNNGV. Germline trimming cut 3 bases from V and 0 bases from J; bases unmatched to any gene: 6. The CDR3 contains 19 residues. In DNA form, the CDR3 reads TGTGCCAGCAGCTTGGGGACTAGCGGGAGGACTAGCTCCTACAATGAGCAGTTCTTC. Encoded protein: CASSLGTSGRTSSYNEQFF.

The chain is built from TRBV30 and TRBJ1-1; no clear D. Trimming removed 3 bases from V and 3 bases from J, with 11 bases in between. The CDR3 consists of 13 residues. Germline CDR1 reads GTSNPN; CDR2 reads SVGIG (reference sequence). The CDR3 protein is CAWRDSMDTEAFF. For the CDR3, the DNA is TGTGCCTGGAGGGATTCTATGGACACTGAAGCTTTCTTT.

This clonotype was picked up many times. The chain links TRBV2 to TRBJ1-1; D is ambiguous. The CDR3 loop spans 13 amino acids. Germline V lookup: CDR1 SNHLY, CDR2 FYNNEI. V shed 2 bases and J shed 2 bases, with 6 bases lying between them. In DNA form, the CDR3 reads TGTGCCAGCAGTGAACAGATAAACACTGAAGCTTTCTTT. It translates to CASSEQINTEAFF. The complete variable domain, with remaining parts taken from reference TRBV2 and TRBJ1-1, reads EPEVTQTPSHQVTQMGQEVILRCVPISNHLYFYWYRQILGQKVEFLVSFYNNEISEKSEIFDDQFSVERPDGSNFTLKIRSTKLEDSAMYFCASSEQINTEAFFGQGTRLTVV.

This rearrangement joins TRBV30 to TRBJ1-1; no reliable D call. Trimming pared 8 bases from V and 1 base from J, leaving 14 bases between. The CDR3 totals 13 residues. CDR1 GTSNPN and CDR2 SVGIG come from the germline V gene (reference sequence). The CDR3 is CATTRAANTEAFF. In DNA, the CDR3 is TGTGCCACGACAAGGGCGGCGAACACTGAAGCTTTCTTT.

This clonotype has ten or more counts. This rearrangement joins TRBV27 to TRBJ1-4; a weak D match, TRBD1 (5 bases). This CDR3 spans 13 amino acids. Trimming left V 10 bases short and J 3 bases short, with 12 bases between. Per the germline V gene, CDR1 is MNHEY and CDR2 is SMNVEV (reference sequence). The CDR3 bases are TGTGCCACCTCCAGGGAGCCTAATGAAAAACTGTTTTTT. Its protein product is CATSREPNEKLFF.

This rearrangement joins TRBV12-3 or TRBV12-4 to TRBJ1-1; no firm D call. The CDR3 is 13 residues long. V was trimmed by 5 bases and J by 11 bases, leaving 18 bases between them. CDR3 DNA sequence: TGTGCCAGCAGTAACCTACCGGAGAGGTCGGCTTTCTTT. Its translation: CASSNLPERSAFF.